The 6 T cell receptor beta chains below all came from one sample that was sequenced in a study of T cell clonotyping in hematopoietic cell transplantation. Time point noted: recipient sample about 28 days before transplant, after cytoreduction. The table came from immunoSEQ multiplex PCR; TCRdb's copy has only in-frame clones and leaves some out. The data contain about 9,000 clones, roughly 87% of them singletons. The input for sequencing was peripheral blood mononuclear cells, taken before stem cell transplant. These receptors all come from a woman in her sixties or seventies with acute myeloid leukemia. Some clones in this sample may be carry-over from other donors' samples.

This chain links TRBV6-6 with TRBJ1-1; D unclear. CDR3 size: 11 residues. Trimming took off 2 bases at V and 7 bases at J, with 5 bases between the two ends. Germline V CDR1 and CDR2: MNHNY, SVGAGI (reference sequence). The CDR3 region is CASSYSIEAFF. CDR3 DNA sequence: TGTGCCAGCAGTTACAGTATTGAAGCTTTCTTT.

This clone was found a few times. The gene calls are TRBV9 and TRBJ2-5, with TRBD1 matching 11 bases. The CDR3 covers 15 residues. With 1 base clipped from V and 5 bases from J, the junction kept 4 bases outside the gene matches. The germline gives CDR1 SGDLS, CDR2 YYNGEE. In DNA, the CDR3 is TGTGCCAGCAGCGTACGGACAGGGGGCAGTGAGACCCAGTACTTC. Residues: CASSVRTGGSETQYF.

V usage is TRBV30 and J usage is TRBJ1-2, with unresolved D. The CDR3 is 12 amino acids. CDR1 GTSNPN and CDR2 SVGIG come from the germline V gene (reference sequence). The CDR3 spells CCHGRPSLGYTF. The CDR3 DNA follows: TGTTGTCACGGACGGCCCTCTCTGGGCTACACCTTC.

This chain connects TRBV19 to TRBJ2-1; 13 positions agree with TRBD2. Germline V lookup: CDR1 LNHDA, CDR2 SQIVND (reference sequence). This CDR3 spans 14 amino acids. Germline trimming cut 9 bases from V and 10 bases from J; bases unmatched to any gene: 9. The CDR3 coding sequence is TGTGCCAGCGCGACTAGCGGGGGGTCACAGGAGCAGTTCTTC. It specifies CASATSGGSQEQFF.

The J gene is TRBJ1-2, the V gene TRBV12-5; D is perhaps TRBD1 (6 bases). CDR1 is LGHNT and CDR2 is FRNRAP in the germline V gene. The germline V and J ends were trimmed by 2 bases and 0 bases, with 13 bases remaining between them. This CDR3 region has 16 residues. The CDR3 loop reads CASGLLTGTTNYGYTF. The CDR3 DNA reads as TGTGCTAGTGGTTTGTTAACAGGGACTACTAACTATGGCTACACCTTC.

The gene calls are TRBV6-1 and TRBJ2-7, with D tentatively TRBD1 or TRBD2 (6 bases each). The CDR3 has 17 residues. The germline V gene encodes CDR1 MNHNS and CDR2 SASEGT. V was trimmed by 4 bases and J by 3 bases, leaving 22 bases between them. CDR3: CASSAGNEGGSLYEQYV. The DNA of the CDR3 is TGTGCCAGCAGTGCGGGAAATGAGGGGGGTTCCCTCTACGAGCAGTACGTC.